This entry concerns a single T cell receptor beta chain. This entry belongs to a study of T-cell reconstitution after alpha-beta-depleted transplantation in children. Germline V CDR1 and CDR2: SGHRS, YFSETQ. The V end lost 4 bases, the J end lost 5 bases, and 9 bases lay between the germline ends. The CDR3 totals 12 residues. The TCRbeta library was prepared with unique molecular identifiers. TCRdb independently ran MiXCR on the PCR reads; one entry per CDR3 protein. The sample holds hundreds of thousands of distinct CDR3 sequences, 8.5% to 10% seen once. Specimen: PBMCs from the stem cell graft donor, collected from the stem cell graft. The chain is built from TRBV5-1 and TRBJ1-2; D is unclear. This receptor was obtained from a human donor who donated a stem cell graft to a child with acute lymphoblastic leukemia. CDR3 amino acids: CASSRERYGYTF. The CDR3 DNA is TGCGCCAGCAGCCGCGAGAGATATGGCTACACCTTC.